Each of the 11 T cell receptor beta chains below was sequenced from the same sample in a study of T-cell memory formation after mild COVID-19. TCRdb analysed the 5' RACE reads with MiXCR anew, one entry per CDR3 protein. The sample shows hundreds of thousands of distinct CDR3 sequences, 17% of them seen only once. Sequencing was carried out using PBMCs or a T cell subset sorted from them (not recorded which). The receptors were gathered from an adult woman who had mild COVID-19 (a few samples of this study predate the infection). Cell type and time point are not known.

The chain uses TRBV6-6 and TRBJ1-5; TRBD1 matches 9 bases. V gave up 5 bases and J gave up 1 base; unmatched junction bases: 9. The CDR3 is 17 amino acids. CDR1 and CDR2 from the germline V gene are MNHNY and SVGAGI (reference sequence). The CDR3 nucleotides are TGTGCCAGCAGTGTCCGGGACAGGGCCGCCAGCAATCAGCCCCAGCATTTT. This codes for CASSVRDRAASNQPQHF.

The genes are TRBV9 and TRBJ2-1, with 7 bases that match TRBD1. In germline, CDR1 is SGDLS, CDR2 YYNGEE. This CDR3 region has 14 residues. V lost 4 bases, J lost 4 bases, and 5 bases stayed unmatched. In nucleotides, the CDR3 is TGTGCCAGCAGCCCCCGGACAGGTTACAATGAGCAGTTCTTC. Protein sequence: CASSPRTGYNEQFF.

This clonotype came up a few times. The chain links TRBV24-1 to TRBJ1-1; D may be TRBD1 (5 bases). Germline V CDR1 and CDR2: KGHDR, SFDVKD. V lost 7 bases and J 1 base, leaving 12 bases between the germline ends. The CDR3 is 14 amino acids. This CDR3 reads CATRLGHTNTEAFF. CDR3 in DNA: TGTGCCACCAGATTAGGACACACGAACACTGAAGCTTTCTTT.

This clonotype was detected many times. This chain links TRBV2 with TRBJ2-7, with D perhaps assigned TRBD1 or TRBD2 (5 bases each). Germline V gives CDR1 SNHLY, CDR2 FYNNEI. The CDR3 loop spans 15 amino acids. V lost 7 bases and J lost 0, with 16 bases in between. CDR3 nucleotides: TGTGCCAGCAATATCCAGGGACCCTCCTCCTACGAGCAGTACTTC. This sequence encodes CASNIQGPSSYEQYF.

A word on this clonotype: The conserved closing phenylalanine or tryptophan is absent in this CDR3, likely reflecting a read error. The rearrangement uses TRBV29-1 and TRBJ2-5; 9 bases fit TRBD2. This CDR3 is built from 14 residues. The germline V gene has CDR1 SQVTM and CDR2 ANQGSEA. J lost 5 bases, V lost 3 bases, and 7 bases had no gene match. The CDR3 region is CSVESGLAEETQYS. CDR3 nucleotide sequence: TGCAGCGTTGAGTCGGGACTAGCCGAGGAGACCCAGTACTCC.

The genes are TRBV2 and TRBJ2-6; perhaps D is TRBD1 or TRBD2 (5 bases each). The CDR3 sequence is 14 residues long. Germline CDR1 SNHLY, CDR2 FYNNEI. Trimming pared 6 bases from V and 6 bases from J, leaving 12 bases between. This CDR3 is CASRQEGTANVLTF. The CDR3, as DNA: TGTGCCAGCAGACAGGAAGGGACGGCCAACGTCCTGACTTTC.

The chain joins TRBV20-1 to TRBJ1-3; no clear D. The V end was cut by 6 bases, the J end by 4 bases, with 10 bases between. The CDR3 is 12 amino acids. In germline, CDR1 is DFQATT, CDR2 SNEGSKA (reference sequence). For the CDR3, the DNA is TGCAGTGCCTGGACCCTAGGAAACACCATATATTTT. As protein: CSAWTLGNTIYF.

This chain connects TRBV10-3 to TRBJ1-1; TRBD1 matches at 9 bases. CDR3 length: 19 amino acids. Germline CDR1 and CDR2: ENHRY and SYGVKD. Unmatched junction bases numbered 12, after V lost 0 bases and J lost 1 base. CDR3 in DNA: TGTGCCATCAGTGAGTCGCCCCCGGTGGGACAGGGCCCGAACACTGAAGCTTTCTTT. It codes for CAISESPPVGQGPNTEAFF.

V and J are TRBV7-9 and TRBJ2-1, with 8 bases aligning to TRBD2. Germline V CDR1 and CDR2: SEHNR, FQNEAQ (reference sequence). Losses at the gene ends were 5 bases for V and 8 bases for J; bases not matched to a gene: 17. The CDR3 runs 17 residues. CDR3 coding DNA: TGTGCCAGCAGCACCCCCTCGGGTCGGGGGGGCGGCCATGAGCAGTTCTTC. Translating gives CASSTPSGRGGGHEQFF. The full variable domain, with the rest looked up from reference TRBV7-9 and TRBJ2-1, is DTGVSQNPRHKITKRGQNVTFRCDPISEHNRLYWYRQTLGQGPEFLTYFQNEAQLEKSRLLSDRFSAERPKGSFSTLEIQRTEQGDSAMYLCASSTPSGRGGGHEQFFGPGTRLTVL.

This clonotype was recorded a few times. This rearrangement joins TRBV6-5 to TRBJ2-1, with D hard to call. This CDR3 spans 13 amino acids. The germline gives CDR1 MNHEY, CDR2 SVGAGI. The V end lost 2 bases, the J end lost 6 bases, and 8 bases lay between the germline ends. CDR3 sequence: CASSYGWGNEQFF. The DNA of the CDR3 is TGTGCCAGCAGTTACGGGTGGGGCAATGAGCAGTTCTTC.

The chain uses TRBV27 and TRBJ2-7; 7 nucleotides line up with TRBD1. Germline V gene sequence: CDR1 MNHEY, CDR2 SMNVEV (reference sequence). The CDR3 has 15 residues. With 5 bases clipped from V and 4 bases from J, the junction kept 11 bases outside the gene matches. The CDR3 nucleotides are TGTGCCAGCAGTCCCAGACAGGGAATGGGATACGAGCAGTACTTC. It specifies CASSPRQGMGYEQYF.